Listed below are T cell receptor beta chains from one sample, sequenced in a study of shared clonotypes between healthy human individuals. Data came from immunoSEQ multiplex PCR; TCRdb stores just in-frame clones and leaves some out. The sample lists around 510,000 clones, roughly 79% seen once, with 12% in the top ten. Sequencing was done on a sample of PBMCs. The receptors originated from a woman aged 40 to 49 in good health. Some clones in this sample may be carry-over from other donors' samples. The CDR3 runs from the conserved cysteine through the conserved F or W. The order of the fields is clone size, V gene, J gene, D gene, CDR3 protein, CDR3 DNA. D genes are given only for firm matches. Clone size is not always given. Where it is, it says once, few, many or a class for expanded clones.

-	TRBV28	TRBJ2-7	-	CASSPPAGSNTYEQYF	TGTGCCAGCAGTCCACCGGCAGGGTCCAATACCTACGAGCAGTACTTC
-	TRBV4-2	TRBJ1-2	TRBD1	CASSPLTLRQGGSGYTF	TGTGCCAGCAGCCCCTTAACTCTCCGACAGGGAGGTAGCGGCTACACCTTC
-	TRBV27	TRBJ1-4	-	CASSLVRLGGANEKLFF	TGTGCCAGCAGTTTAGTTCGCCTGGGAGGGGCTAATGAAAAACTGTTTTTT
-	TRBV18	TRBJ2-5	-	CASSPRTDQETQYF	TGTGCCAGCTCACCACGGACAGACCAAGAGACCCAGTACTTC
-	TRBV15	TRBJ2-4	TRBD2	CATRNPLAGNSDIQYF	TGTGCCACCCGAAATCCGCTAGCGGGTAACTCGGACATTCAGTACTTC
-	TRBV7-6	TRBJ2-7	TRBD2	CASSLRELAGAGEQYF	TGTGCCAGCAGCTTACGCGAACTAGCGGGAGCGGGCGAGCAGTACTTC
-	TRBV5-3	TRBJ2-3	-	CASSLESTDTQYF	TGTGCCAGCAGCTTAGAGAGCACAGATACGCAGTATTTT
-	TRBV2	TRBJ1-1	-	CASTPSQGPVRTFF	TGTGCCAGCACTCCTTCCCAGGGACCCGTTAGAACTTTCTTT
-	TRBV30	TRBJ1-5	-	CAWTVDRGQPQHF	TGTGCCTGGACCGTGGATAGAGGGCAGCCCCAGCATTTT
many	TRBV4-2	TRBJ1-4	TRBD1	CASSPRTGAPTTNEKLFF	TGTGCCAGCAGCCCACGGACAGGGGCCCCCACAACTAATGAAAAACTGTTTTTT
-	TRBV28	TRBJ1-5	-	CASSLTDNRDYSNQPQHF	TGTGCCAGCAGTTTAACCGATAACAGAGACTATAGCAATCAGCCCCAGCATTTT
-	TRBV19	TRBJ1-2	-	CASSDRRHGYTF	TGTGCCAGTAGTGACAGACGACATGGCTACACCTTC
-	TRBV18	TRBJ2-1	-	CASSPLRGNEQFF	TGTGCCAGCTCACCATTACGGGGGAATGAGCAGTTCTTC
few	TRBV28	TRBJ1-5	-	CASSPMELTGWSQPQHF	TGTGCCAGCAGTCCAATGGAACTTACAGGGTGGAGTCAGCCCCAGCATTTT
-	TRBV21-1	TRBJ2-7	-	CASSGGPGQGPEQYF	TGTGCCAGCAGCGGGGGGCCGGGACAGGGGCCCGAGCAGTACTTC
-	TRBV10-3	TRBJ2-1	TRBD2	CAISEAREGGNEQFF	TGTGCCATCAGTGAGGCACGGGAGGGGGGCAATGAGCAGTTCTTC
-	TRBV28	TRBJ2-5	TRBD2	CASSTPRRAGGPETQYF	TGTGCCAGCAGCACCCCCCGGAGGGCGGGAGGGCCGGAGACCCAGTACTTC
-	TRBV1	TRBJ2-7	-	CTSSQEALAGDQPYEQYF	TGCACCAGCAGCCAAGAGGCACTAGCGGGAGATCAACCTTACGAGCAGTACTTC
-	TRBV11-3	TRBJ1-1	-	CASSLFGNTEAFF	TGTGCCAGCAGCTTATTTGGGAACACTGAAGCTTTCTTT
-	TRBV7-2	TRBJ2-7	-	CASSLRVGLEQYF	TGTGCCAGCAGCCTGCGGGTGGGCCTCGAGCAGTACTTC
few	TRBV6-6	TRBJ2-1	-	CASSPSDSGNEQFF	TGTGCCAGCAGTCCTTCGGACAGTGGCAATGAGCAGTTCTTC
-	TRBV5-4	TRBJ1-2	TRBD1	CASSSQETGGYGYTF	TGTGCCAGCAGCTCGCAAGAGACAGGGGGCTATGGCTACACCTTC
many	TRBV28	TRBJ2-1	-	CASRGNYNEQFF	TGTGCCAGCAGAGGGAATTACAATGAGCAGTTCTTC
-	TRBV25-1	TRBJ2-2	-	CASRQITGELFF	TGTGCCAGCAGACAGATCACCGGGGAGCTGTTTTTT
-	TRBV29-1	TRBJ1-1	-	CSVGGGGGTEAFF	TGCAGCGTTGGTGGGGGCGGTGGGACTGAAGCTTTCTTT
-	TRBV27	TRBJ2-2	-	CASSQLGIFVRRNTGELFF	TGTGCCAGCAGTCAGCTCGGTATATTTGTGAGGAGGAACACCGGGGAGCTGTTTTTT
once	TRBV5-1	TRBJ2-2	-	CASSLPGANTGELFF	TGCGCCAGCAGCTTGCCCGGGGCGAACACCGGGGAGCTGTTTTTT
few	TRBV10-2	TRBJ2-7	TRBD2	CASSESGGRGGEQYF	TGCGCCAGCAGTGAGTCGGGCGGGAGGGGAGGCGAGCAGTACTTC
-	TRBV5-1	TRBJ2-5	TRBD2	CASSPLAGGTGEQYF	TGCGCCAGCAGCCCCCTAGCGGGAGGTACGGGGGAGCAGTACTTC
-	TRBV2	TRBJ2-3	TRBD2	CASRGGTSGILSTDTQYF	TGTGCCAGCAGAGGCGGGACTAGCGGGATACTTAGCACAGATACGCAGTATTTT
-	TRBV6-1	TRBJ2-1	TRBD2	CASSLGEGSYNEQFF	TGTGCCAGCAGTTTGGGGGAGGGTTCCTACAATGAGCAGTTCTTC
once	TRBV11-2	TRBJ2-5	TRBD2	CASSPRTSGQETQYF	TGTGCCAGCAGCCCCAGGACTAGCGGACAAGAGACCCAGTACTTC
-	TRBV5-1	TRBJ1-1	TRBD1	CASTETGANTEAFF	TGCGCCAGCACGGAGACAGGGGCGAACACTGAAGCTTTCTTT
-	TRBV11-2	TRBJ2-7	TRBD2	CASAPNLGGGFREQYF	TGTGCCAGCGCCCCCAACCTGGGGGGGGGATTTCGCGAGCAGTACTTC
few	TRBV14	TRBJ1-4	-	CASKGATNEKLFF	TGTGCCAGCAAGGGCGCAACTAATGAAAAACTGTTTTTT
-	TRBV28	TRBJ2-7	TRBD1	CASSLTGRFDEQYF	TGTGCCAGCAGTTTGACAGGGAGATTCGACGAGCAGTACTTC
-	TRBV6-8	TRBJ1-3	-	CASSYSLVRNPEVGGSSGNTIYF	TGTGCCAGCAGTTACTCCCTTGTTAGAAACCCTGAAGTAGGGGGAAGCTCTGGAAACACCATATATTTT
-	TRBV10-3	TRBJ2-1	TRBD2	CAIGTSGRYEQFF	TGTGCCATTGGGACTAGCGGGAGGTATGAGCAGTTCTTC
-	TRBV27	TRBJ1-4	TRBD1	CASSYRGSNEKLFF	TGTGCCAGCAGCTACAGGGGATCTAATGAAAAACTGTTTTTT
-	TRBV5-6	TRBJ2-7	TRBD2	CASSGGLGGYEQYF	TGTGCCAGCAGCGGGGGACTAGGAGGCTACGAGCAGTACTTC
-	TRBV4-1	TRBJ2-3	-	CASSQEGSVRTDTQYF	TGCGCCAGCAGCCAAGAGGGATCCGTCCGCACAGATACGCAGTATTTT
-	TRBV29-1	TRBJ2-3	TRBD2	CSVRTSANTDTQYF	TGCAGCGTTCGGACTAGCGCAAACACAGATACGCAGTATTTT
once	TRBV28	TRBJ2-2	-	CASSIGAATGELFF	TGTGCCAGCAGCATCGGGGCCGCCACCGGGGAGCTGTTTTTT
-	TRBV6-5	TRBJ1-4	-	CASSEGGTNEKLFF	TGTGCCAGCAGTGAGGGTGGAACTAATGAAAAACTGTTTTTT
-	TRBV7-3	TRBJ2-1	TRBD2	CASSMPGLAGVNEQFF	TGTGCCAGCAGCATGCCGGGACTAGCGGGAGTAAATGAGCAGTTCTTC
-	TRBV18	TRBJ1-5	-	CASSHQGPLSNQPQHF	TGTGCCAGCTCCCACCAGGGTCCTTTAAGCAATCAGCCCCAGCATTTT
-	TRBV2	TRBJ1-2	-	CASNEGLNYGYTF	TGTGCCAGCAATGAGGGACTCAACTATGGCTACACCTTC
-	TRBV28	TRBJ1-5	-	CASTSNIYSNQPQHF	TGTGCCAGCACATCCAACATCTATAGCAATCAGCCCCAGCATTTT
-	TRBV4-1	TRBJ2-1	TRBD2	CASSQDGASGRVGFNEQFF	TGCGCCAGCAGCCAAGATGGGGCTAGCGGGAGAGTCGGTTTCAATGAGCAGTTCTTC
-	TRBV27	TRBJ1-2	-	CASSLGYGVGYGYTF	TGTGCCAGCAGTTTAGGTTATGGGGTGGGCTATGGCTACACCTTC
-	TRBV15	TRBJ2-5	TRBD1	CATSPGGTGKETQYF	TGTGCCACCAGCCCCGGCGGGACAGGGAAAGAGACCCAGTACTTC
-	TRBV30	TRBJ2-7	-	CAWRDGSYEQYF	TGTGCCTGGAGGGACGGGTCCTACGAGCAGTACTTC
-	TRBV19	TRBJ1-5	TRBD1	CASSIRTGGGQPQHF	TGTGCCAGTAGTATCCGGACAGGGGGGGGTCAGCCCCAGCATTTT
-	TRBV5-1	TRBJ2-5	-	CASKVLASKQETQYF	TGCGCCAGCAAAGTTTTAGCGAGCAAGCAAGAGACCCAGTACTTC
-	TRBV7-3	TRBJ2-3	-	CASSPVGDTQYF	TGTGCCAGCAGCCCTGTTGGAGATACGCAGTATTTT
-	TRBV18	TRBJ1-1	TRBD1	CASSPLGTGVEAFF	TGTGCCAGCTCACCACTGGGGACAGGGGTTGAAGCTTTCTTT
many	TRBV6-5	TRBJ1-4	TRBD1	CASSYSTGGVEKLFF	TGTGCCAGCAGTTACTCGACAGGGGGAGTGGAAAAACTGTTTTTT
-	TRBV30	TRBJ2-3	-	CAWSPLVGTQYF	TGTGCCTGGAGTCCCCTTGTGGGGACGCAGTATTTT
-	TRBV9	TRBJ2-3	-	CASSPSPSSGTQYF	TGTGCCAGCAGCCCCAGCCCTTCTTCGGGTACGCAGTATTTT